Below, 15 T cell receptor beta chains from the same sample are listed, as sequenced in a study of long-term antiretroviral therapy in people with HIV. The authors ran the immunoSEQ assay, v3.0, at survey level. Produced via immunoSEQ multiplex PCR; TCRdb's table is partial and in-frame only. The sample has roughly 15,000 clones; roughly 84% are singletons. The source material was unsorted PBMCs, sampled 0.4 years after starting antiretroviral therapy. The receptors derive from a man younger than 40 with HIV.

This rearrangement joins TRBV7-2 to TRBJ2-2; 9 bases map to TRBD2. V was pared by 2 bases and J by 6 bases, with 7 bases of the junction left unmatched. CDR1 is SGHTA and CDR2 is FQGNSA in the germline V gene. CDR3 size: 16 residues. The CDR3 sequence: CASSLPGTSRAGELFF. CDR3 nucleotides: TGTGCCAGCAGCTTACCCGGGACTAGCAGGGCCGGGGAGCTGTTTTTT. The full variable domain, with the rest looked up from reference TRBV7-2 and TRBJ2-2, is GAGVSQSPSNKVTEKGKDVELRCDPISGHTALYWYRQSLGQGLEFLIYFQGNSAPDKSGLPSDRFSAERTGGSVSTLTIQRTQQEDSAVYLCASSLPGTSRAGELFFGEGSRLTVL.

This chain links TRBV6-6 with TRBJ2-5, with a tentative D call TRBD2 (5 bases). The germline gives CDR1 MNHNY, CDR2 SVGAGI (reference sequence). The CDR3 is 15 amino acids. V lost 1 base, J lost 3 bases, and 12 bases lay in between. Written as DNA, the CDR3 is TGTGCCAGCAGTTACTTCGCCCCGGGAAAAGAGACCCAGTACTTC. Its protein product is CASSYFAPGKETQYF.

The genes are TRBV19 and TRBJ2-7; 10 positions match TRBD1. The CDR3 runs 15 residues. The junction had 12 bases not matched to a gene; V was cut back by 8 bases and J by 5 bases. Germline-derived CDR1 and CDR2 are LNHDA and SQIVND (reference sequence). The CDR3 loop reads CASGNPGQGKNEQYF. The CDR3 DNA reads TGTGCCAGTGGGAACCCGGGACAGGGGAAAAACGAGCAGTACTTC.

The rearrangement joins TRBV2 to TRBJ2-7; 12 bases match TRBD1. CDR1 and CDR2 from the germline V gene are SNHLY and FYNNEI. This CDR3 is built from 15 residues. The trim removed 4 bases at V and 2 bases at J, leaving 3 bases unmatched. Here the CDR3 DNA reads TGTGCCAGCAGTGGGGGACAGGGGGCGACCTACGAGCAGTACTTC. Its protein product is CASSGGQGATYEQYF.

This chain uses TRBV13 with TRBJ2-2; D is ambiguous. Per the germline V gene, CDR1 is PRHDT and CDR2 is FYEKMQ (reference sequence). CDR3 size: 11 residues. V shed 6 bases and J shed 5 bases, with 4 bases lying between them. The CDR3 DNA reads as TGTGCCAGCAGTTTTACCGGGGAGCTGTTTTTT. Translation: CASSFTGELFF.

The rearrangement uses TRBV28 and TRBJ2-5; no reliable D call. There are 12 residues in the CDR3. Germline lookup yields CDR1 MDHEN and CDR2 SYDVKM. Between the trimmed V and J ends, which lost 2 bases and 4 bases, there was a span of 5 bases. The CDR3 DNA reads as TGTGCCAGCAGTTTACGGTCAGAGACCCAGTACTTC. It encodes CASSLRSETQYF.

V usage is TRBV28 and J usage is TRBJ2-7; no clear D gene. Trimming pared 6 bases from V and 2 bases from J, leaving 20 bases between. Germline values: CDR1 MDHEN, CDR2 SYDVKM. The CDR3 length is 16 residues. CDR3 region: CASSFYLGQAPYEQYF. CDR3 bases: TGTGCCAGCAGCTTCTACCTGGGCCAGGCCCCCTACGAGCAGTACTTC.

V is TRBV14 and J is TRBJ2-7; tentative D call: TRBD2 (5 bases). Germline V lookup: CDR1 SGHDN, CDR2 FVKESK. CDR3 size: 13 residues. With 4 bases removed from V and 2 bases from J, the gap between germline ends came to 9 bases. DNA of the CDR3: TGTGCCAGCAGCCCGACTACCGCCTACGAGCAGTACTTC. Translated, it gives CASSPTTAYEQYF.

The V gene is TRBV4-3, the J gene TRBJ1-5; D is uncertain. The V gene lost 0 bases and the J gene lost 4 bases, with 4 bases spanning the gap. The CDR3 loop spans 13 amino acids. Per germline, CDR1 LGHNA and CDR2 YSLEER. CDR3 nucleotide sequence: TGCGCCAGCAGCCAAGACCCTAATCAGCCCCAGCATTTT. Amino acid sequence: CASSQDPNQPQHF.

The chain joins TRBV23-1 to TRBJ1-3; D is ambiguous. TRBV23-1 is designated an ORF whose function remains uncertain. The CDR3 is made up of 17 amino acids. Trimming pared 6 bases from V and 0 bases from J, leaving 18 bases between. The CDR3 DNA follows: TGCGCCAGCAGGTGCCGGGATCACACGCCCTCTGGAAACACCATATATTTT. This codes for CASRCRDHTPSGNTIYF.

V is TRBV5-1 and J is TRBJ1-4; D might be TRBD1 (6 bases). The germline gives CDR1 SGHRS, CDR2 YFSETQ. With 2 bases removed from V and 4 bases from J, the gap between germline ends came to 12 bases. The CDR3 consists of 15 residues. CDR3 DNA: TGCGCCAGCAGCTTAGGGGGGCCGAATAATGAAAAACTGTTTTTT. Translated, it gives CASSLGGPNNEKLFF.

This clone was seen more than once but under ten times. This chain uses TRBV4-1 with TRBJ1-5, with D maybe TRBD1 (6 bases). CDR1 MGHRA and CDR2 YSYEKL come from the germline V gene. Deletions cut 8 bases from V and 5 bases from J, with 16 bases between. The CDR3 spans 14 residues. CDR3 sequence reads: CASATRGLDQPQHF. The CDR3 nucleotides read TGCGCCAGCGCTACCAGGGGCTTAGATCAGCCCCAGCATTTT.

This CDR3 is CASSFGGTDTQYF. CDR3 nucleotide sequence: TGTGCCAGCAGTTTCGGGGGCACAGATACGCAGTATTTT. This rearrangement joins TRBV28 to TRBJ2-3; D possibly corresponds to TRBD2 (5 bases). The germline V gene encodes CDR1 MDHEN and CDR2 SYDVKM. CDR3 length: 13 amino acids. V was cut by 3 bases and J by 1 base, with 5 bases left in between.

This clone was seen only a few times. The rearrangement links TRBV30 to TRBJ1-2, with D uncertain. The CDR3 loop spans 11 amino acids. Trimming shortened V by 3 bases and J by 7 bases, and 9 bases separated the two germline ends. CDR1 GTSNPN and CDR2 SVGIG come from the germline V gene (reference sequence). CDR3 region: CAWSVGGGYTF. DNA for the CDR3: TGTGCCTGGAGCGTGGGAGGTGGCTACACCTTC. The whole variable domain, filled in from reference TRBV30 and TRBJ1-2, reads SQTIHQWPATLVQPVGSPLSLECTVEGTSNPNLYWYRQAAGRGLQLLFYSVGIGQISSEVPQNLSASRPQDRQFILSSKKLLLSDSGFYLCAWSVGGGYTFGSGTRLTVV.

The V and J genes are TRBV7-8 and TRBJ2-3, with 11 bases aligning to TRBD1. The junction had 5 bases not matched to a gene; V was cut back by 0 bases and J by 3 bases. Germline V CDR1 and CDR2: SGHVS, FQNEAQ. This CDR3 has 17 amino acids. The CDR3 coding sequence is TGTGCCAGCAGCTTAGCGTGGACAGGGGGCGGGACAGATACGCAGTATTTT. Protein product: CASSLAWTGGGTDTQYF.